The rows below give T cell receptor beta chains drawn from one sample of a study of blood T cell repertoires in COVID-19. The assay was immunoSEQ multiplex PCR, and TCRdb's table has in-frame clones only and misses some. The sample lists about 36,000 clones, approximately 91% occurring once. The material sequenced was peripheral blood. These receptor sequences come from a human donor in a cohort sampled during active COVID-19. CDR3s include the opening cysteine and the closing phenylalanine or tryptophan. The order of the fields is D gene, V gene, clone size, J gene, CDR3 protein, CDR3 DNA. A D gene is named only where the DNA matches it firmly. Clone size is shown for a subset of rows, as once, few, many or a class of expanded clone.

TRBD1,TRBV6-5,medium-sized,TRBJ1-1,CASSKETGGWPEAFF,TGTGCCAGCAGTAAGGAGACAGGGGGCTGGCCTGAAGCTTTCTTT
TRBD2,TRBV6-5,NA,TRBJ2-7,CASSYSSGGQYEQYF,TGTGCCAGCAGTTACTCAAGCGGGGGTCAGTACGAGCAGTACTTC
TRBD1,TRBV6-5,NA,TRBJ2-7,CASSYDRVSYEQYF,TGTGCCAGCAGTTACGACAGGGTATCCTACGAGCAGTACTTC
TRBD2,TRBV6-2/TRBV6-3,NA,TRBJ2-1,CASSYSGLAGAYEQFF,TGTGCCAGCAGTTACTCTGGCCTAGCGGGGGCATATGAGCAGTTCTTC
TRBD1,TRBV27,NA,TRBJ2-1,CASSSITDRTNNEQFF,TGTGCCAGCAGTTCGATAACGGACAGGACGAACAATGAGCAGTTCTTC
NA,TRBV27,NA,TRBJ1-6,CASSPWGGSPLHF,TGTGCCAGCAGCCCGTGGGGGGGGTCACCCCTCCACTTT
NA,TRBV6-5,NA,TRBJ2-4,CASSYSAGNIQYF,TGTGCCAGCAGTTACTCGGCGGGTAACATTCAGTACTTC
TRBD1,TRBV2,NA,TRBJ2-2,CASRPGTGSAGELFF,TGTGCCAGCAGACCCGGGACAGGGTCCGCCGGGGAGCTGTTTTTT
NA,TRBV7-9,NA,TRBJ2-7,CASSTRPGEQYF,TGTGCCAGCAGCACCCGACCGGGAGAGCAGTACTTC
TRBD2,TRBV7-9,NA,TRBJ2-7,CASSSSGGPSYEQYF,TGTGCCAGCAGCTCTAGCGGGGGCCCCTCCTACGAGCAGTACTTC
NA,TRBV7-6,once,TRBJ2-1,CASSSILRGSSYNEQFF,TGTGCCAGCAGCTCAATCCTACGGGGGAGCTCCTACAATGAGCAGTTCTTC
TRBD1,TRBV7-9,once,TRBJ2-1,CASTLGQGSYNEQFF,TGTGCCAGCACCCTAGGACAGGGCTCCTACAATGAGCAGTTCTTC
TRBD2,TRBV28,NA,TRBJ2-7,CASSLLGGGGTYEQYF,TGTGCCAGCAGTTTATTAGGCGGCGGGGGGACCTACGAGCAGTACTTC
NA,TRBV4-1,NA,TRBJ1-2,CASSPADNYGYTF,TGCGCCAGCAGTCCGGCGGATAACTATGGCTACACCTTC
NA,TRBV3-1/TRBV3-2,once,TRBJ1-5,CASSQDSSQPQHF,TGTGCCAGCAGCCAAGACTCTAGCCAGCCCCAGCATTTT
NA,TRBV5-1,NA,TRBJ1-1,CASVDSSNTEAFF,TGCGCCTCCGTGGACAGTTCGAACACTGAAGCTTTCTTT
NA,TRBV18,NA,TRBJ2-3,CASSPLGPGTDTQYF,TGTGCCAGCTCACCACTCGGTCCGGGCACAGATACGCAGTATTTT
TRBD1,TRBV5-4,NA,TRBJ2-1,CASSLGQNLNEQFF,TGTGCCAGCAGCCTGGGACAGAATCTGAATGAGCAGTTCTTC
NA,TRBV6-1,NA,TRBJ1-4,CASSDGGGGEKLFF,TGTGCCAGCAGTGATGGGGGGGGCGGGGAAAAACTGTTTTTT
TRBD1,TRBV7-9,once,TRBJ2-7,CASSSGTVYEQYF,TGTGCCAGCAGCTCCGGGACAGTCTACGAGCAGTACTTC
TRBD2,TRBV4-1,NA,TRBJ2-1,CASSLAPSSGGAGEQFF,TGCGCCAGCAGCCTAGCACCGTCTAGCGGGGGGGCCGGTGAGCAGTTCTTC
NA,TRBV5-1,NA,TRBJ1-3,CASSADPGGAGNTIYF,TGCGCCAGCAGCGCGGACCCCGGAGGGGCCGGAAACACCATATATTTT
NA,TRBV2,NA,TRBJ1-2,CASSEVGGGYTF,TGTGCCAGCAGTGAAGTGGGAGGCGGCTACACCTTC
TRBD2,TRBV7-2,NA,TRBJ2-3,CASSLGTGGPDTQYF,TGTGCCAGCAGCTTGGGGACGGGGGGGCCAGATACGCAGTATTTT
TRBD1,TRBV10-3,few,TRBJ2-1,CAISRPGQGFNEQFF,TGTGCCATCAGCCGACCGGGACAGGGCTTCAATGAGCAGTTCTTC
TRBD1,TRBV2,once,TRBJ2-7,CASNGVIGQGYEQYF,TGTGCCAGCAATGGAGTCATAGGACAGGGCTACGAGCAGTACTTC
NA,TRBV6-5,NA,TRBJ2-3,CASSLEDPSTDTQYF,TGTGCCAGCAGCCTCGAGGATCCTAGCACAGATACGCAGTATTTT
TRBD1,TRBV3-1/TRBV3-2,once,TRBJ2-5,CASSQVFGTGQETQYF,TGTGCCAGCAGCCAAGTGTTTGGGACAGGCCAAGAGACCCAGTACTTC
TRBD2,TRBV9,once,TRBJ2-1,CASGGAYNEQFF,TGTGCCAGCGGGGGGGCCTACAATGAGCAGTTCTTC
NA,TRBV7-9,NA,TRBJ2-1,CASSPRAGDMSNEQFF,TGTGCCAGCAGCCCACGGGCAGGGGACATGAGCAATGAGCAGTTCTTC
TRBD2,TRBV7-6,NA,TRBJ2-7,CASSLVGTSGGASEQYF,TGTGCCAGCAGCTTAGTGGGGACCAGCGGGGGGGCCTCCGAGCAGTACTTC
NA,TRBV29-1,NA,TRBJ1-2,CSVEGRRGLGYGYTF,TGCAGCGTTGAAGGCCGGCGGGGTTTGGGTTATGGCTACACCTTC
NA,TRBV27,NA,TRBJ1-5,CASSQDSPHQPQHF,TGTGCCAGCAGTCAGGACAGTCCCCATCAGCCCCAGCATTTT
NA,TRBV11-3,NA,TRBJ2-1,CASSSGLSYNEQFF,TGTGCCAGCAGCTCGGGACTTTCCTACAATGAGCAGTTCTTC
NA,TRBV25-1,NA,TRBJ1-4,CAMASTNEKLFF,TGTGCCATGGCCTCAACTAATGAAAAACTGTTTTTT
NA,TRBV27,few,TRBJ1-1,CASSEGGHTEAFF,TGTGCCAGCAGTGAGGGAGGGCACACTGAAGCTTTCTTT
NA,TRBV3-1/TRBV3-2,once,TRBJ2-6,CASSGPPRGANVLTF,TGTGCCAGCAGCGGTCCCCCGCGGGGGGCCAACGTCCTGACTTTC
TRBD1,TRBV7-9,NA,TRBJ1-5,CASSPGQGASQPQHF,TGTGCCAGCAGCCCAGGACAGGGGGCGTCTCAGCCCCAGCATTTT
NA,TRBV6-5,NA,TRBJ2-7,CASTARGLQYF,TGTGCCAGCACAGCCCGAGGACTTCAGTACTTC
NA,TRBV12-3/TRBV12-4,NA,TRBJ2-5,CASGGLGQETQYF,TGTGCCAGCGGGGGCCTCGGACAAGAGACCCAGTACTTC
TRBD2,TRBV7-6,NA,TRBJ2-3,CASSFPRTSGGAGTDTQYF,TGTGCCAGCAGCTTTCCCCGGACTAGCGGGGGGGCGGGCACAGATACGCAGTATTTT
NA,TRBV6-5,NA,TRBJ1-4,CASSPLPSGLFF,TGTGCCAGCAGCCCCCTCCCCTCGGGGCTGTTTTTT